This TCR beta chain was retrieved from a study of PD-1 blockade in classical Hodgkin lymphoma. Produced via immunoSEQ multiplex PCR; TCRdb's table is partial and in-frame only. This repertoire shows approximately 93,000 clones, more than 70% found once; its top ten account for roughly 9.4%. Time point described: cycle 4 day 1 (C4D1), after more than 5 weeks of nivolumab. Following autologous stem cell transplantation, relapse occurred in every patient, and exposure to brentuximab vedotin varied. There are 14 residues in the CDR3. Germline CDR1 and CDR2: ENHRY and SYGVKD. The V end lost 8 bases, the J end lost 5 bases, and 16 bases lay between the germline ends.

The sample in question was peripheral blood mononuclear cells (PBMCs), obtained before the fourth cycle of nivolumab. The chain links TRBV10-3 to TRBJ1-3; D might be TRBD1 (5 bases). The receptor's source is a human donor with classical Hodgkin lymphoma. CDR3 amino acids: CAIGGWPSRNTIYF. For the CDR3, the DNA is TGTGCCATCGGGGGTTGGCCCAGCAGAAACACCATATATTTT.